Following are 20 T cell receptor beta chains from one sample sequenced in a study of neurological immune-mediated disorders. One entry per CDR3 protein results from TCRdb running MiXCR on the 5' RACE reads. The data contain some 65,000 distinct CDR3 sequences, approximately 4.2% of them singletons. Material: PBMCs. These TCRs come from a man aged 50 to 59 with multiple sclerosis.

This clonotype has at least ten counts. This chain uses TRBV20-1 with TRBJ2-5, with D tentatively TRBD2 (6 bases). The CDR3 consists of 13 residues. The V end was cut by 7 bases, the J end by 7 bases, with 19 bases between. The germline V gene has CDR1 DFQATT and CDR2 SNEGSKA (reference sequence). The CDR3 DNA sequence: TGCAGTGTCGCGGGGACTTCGTTCGGGACCCAGTACTTC. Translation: CSVAGTSFGTQYF.

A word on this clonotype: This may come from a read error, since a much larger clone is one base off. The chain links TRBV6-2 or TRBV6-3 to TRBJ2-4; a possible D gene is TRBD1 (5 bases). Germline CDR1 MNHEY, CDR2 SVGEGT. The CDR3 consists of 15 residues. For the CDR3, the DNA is TGTGCCAGCAGACCACCAGGGAATACCAAAAAAATTCAGTACTTC. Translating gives CASRPPGNTKKIQYF.

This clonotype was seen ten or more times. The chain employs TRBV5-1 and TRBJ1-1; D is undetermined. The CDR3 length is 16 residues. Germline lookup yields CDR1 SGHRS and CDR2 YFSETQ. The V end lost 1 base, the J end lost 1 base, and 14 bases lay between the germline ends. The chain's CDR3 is CASSLTTGSGNTEAFF. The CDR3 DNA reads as TGCGCCAGCAGCTTGACGACGGGGTCTGGGAACACTGAAGCTTTCTTT.

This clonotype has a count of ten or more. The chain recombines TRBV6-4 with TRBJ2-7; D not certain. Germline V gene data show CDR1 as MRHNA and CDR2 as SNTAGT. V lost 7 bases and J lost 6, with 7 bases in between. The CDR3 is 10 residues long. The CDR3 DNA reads TGTGCCAGCACCTGGTGCGAGCAGTACGTC. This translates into CASTWCEQYV.

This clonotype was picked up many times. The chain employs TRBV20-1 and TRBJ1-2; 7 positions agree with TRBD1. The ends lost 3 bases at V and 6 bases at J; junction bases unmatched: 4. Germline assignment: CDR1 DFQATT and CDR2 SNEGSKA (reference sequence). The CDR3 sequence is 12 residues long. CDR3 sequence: CSARAGGDGYTF. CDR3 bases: TGCAGTGCTAGGGCAGGGGGTGATGGCTACACCTTC.

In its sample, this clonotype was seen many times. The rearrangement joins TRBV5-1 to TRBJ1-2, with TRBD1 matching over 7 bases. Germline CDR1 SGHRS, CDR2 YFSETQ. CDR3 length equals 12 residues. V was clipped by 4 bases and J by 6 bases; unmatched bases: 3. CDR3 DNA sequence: TGCGCCAGCAGCACTGACAGGGATGGCTACACCTTC. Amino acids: CASSTDRDGYTF.

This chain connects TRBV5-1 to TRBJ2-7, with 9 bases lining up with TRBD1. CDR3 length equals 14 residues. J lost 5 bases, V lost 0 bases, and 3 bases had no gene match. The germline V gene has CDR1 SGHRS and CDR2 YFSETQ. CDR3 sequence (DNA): TGCGCCAGCAGCTTGGGAGACAGGGGGAACGAGCAGTACTTC. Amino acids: CASSLGDRGNEQYF.

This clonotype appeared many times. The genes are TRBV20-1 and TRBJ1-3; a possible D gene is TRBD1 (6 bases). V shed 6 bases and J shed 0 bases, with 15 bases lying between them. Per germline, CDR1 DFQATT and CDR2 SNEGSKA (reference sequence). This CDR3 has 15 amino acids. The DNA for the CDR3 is TGCAGTGCCGCGAGGGGACACAGCTCTGGAAACACCATATATTTT. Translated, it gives CSAARGHSSGNTIYF.

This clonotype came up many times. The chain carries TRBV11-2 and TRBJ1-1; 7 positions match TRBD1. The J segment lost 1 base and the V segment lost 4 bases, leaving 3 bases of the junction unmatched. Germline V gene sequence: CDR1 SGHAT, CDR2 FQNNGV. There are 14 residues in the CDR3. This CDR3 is CASSSRQGNTEAFF. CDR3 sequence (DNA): TGTGCCAGCAGCTCTAGACAGGGGAACACTGAAGCTTTCTTT.

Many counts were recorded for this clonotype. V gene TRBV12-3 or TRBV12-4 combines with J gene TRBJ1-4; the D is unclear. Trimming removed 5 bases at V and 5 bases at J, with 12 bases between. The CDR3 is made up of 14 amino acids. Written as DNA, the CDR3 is TGTGCCAGCAGTCAGCGGACTTTAAATGAAAAACTGTTTTTT. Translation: CASSQRTLNEKLFF.

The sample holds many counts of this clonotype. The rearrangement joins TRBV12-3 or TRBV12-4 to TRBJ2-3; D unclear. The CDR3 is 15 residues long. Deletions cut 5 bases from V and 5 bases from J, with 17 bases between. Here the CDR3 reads CASSGTEPLVDTQYF. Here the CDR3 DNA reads TGTGCCAGCAGTGGAACAGAGCCCCTAGTAGATACGCAGTATTTT.

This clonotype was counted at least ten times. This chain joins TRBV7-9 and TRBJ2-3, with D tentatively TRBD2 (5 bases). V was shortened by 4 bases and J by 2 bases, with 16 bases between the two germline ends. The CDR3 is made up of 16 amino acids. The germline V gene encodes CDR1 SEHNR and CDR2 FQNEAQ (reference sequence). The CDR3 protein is CASSWGVGDLTDTQYF. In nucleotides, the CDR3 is TGTGCCAGCAGCTGGGGAGTTGGGGATCTCACAGATACGCAGTATTTT.

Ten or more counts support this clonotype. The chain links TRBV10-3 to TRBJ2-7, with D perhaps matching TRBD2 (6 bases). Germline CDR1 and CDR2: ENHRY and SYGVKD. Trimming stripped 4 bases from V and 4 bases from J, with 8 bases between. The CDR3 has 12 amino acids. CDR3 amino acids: CAISGDSYEQYV. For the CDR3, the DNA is TGTGCCATCAGTGGGGACTCATACGAGCAGTACGTC.

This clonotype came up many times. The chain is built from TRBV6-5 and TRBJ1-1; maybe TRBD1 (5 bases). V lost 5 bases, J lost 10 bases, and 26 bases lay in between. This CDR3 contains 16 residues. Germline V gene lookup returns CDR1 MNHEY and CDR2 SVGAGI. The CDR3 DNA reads TGTGCCAGCAGTCGATGGGACGTTAACACGTTAAGGCGAGCTTTCTTT. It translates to CASSRWDVNTLRRAFF.

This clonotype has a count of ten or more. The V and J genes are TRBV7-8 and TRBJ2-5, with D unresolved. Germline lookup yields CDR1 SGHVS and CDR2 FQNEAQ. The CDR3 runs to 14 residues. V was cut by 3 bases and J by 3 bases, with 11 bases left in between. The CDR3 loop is CASSLHDPKETQYF. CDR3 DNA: TGTGCCAGCAGCTTGCATGATCCCAAAGAGACCCAGTACTTC.

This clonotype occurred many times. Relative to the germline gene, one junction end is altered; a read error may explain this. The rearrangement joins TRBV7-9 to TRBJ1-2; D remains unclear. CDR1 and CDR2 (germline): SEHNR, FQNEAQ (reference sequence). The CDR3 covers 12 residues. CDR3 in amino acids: CASSLADRAVPF. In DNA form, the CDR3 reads TGTGCCAGCAGCTTGGCGGACCGTGCGGTACCCTTC.

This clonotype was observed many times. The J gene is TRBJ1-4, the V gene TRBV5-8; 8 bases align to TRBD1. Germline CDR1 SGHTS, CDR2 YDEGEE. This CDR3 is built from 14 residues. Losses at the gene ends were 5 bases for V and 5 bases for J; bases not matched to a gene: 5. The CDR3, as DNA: TGTGCCAGCAGTCGGACAGGGACCAATGAAAAACTGTTTTTT. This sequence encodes CASSRTGTNEKLFF.

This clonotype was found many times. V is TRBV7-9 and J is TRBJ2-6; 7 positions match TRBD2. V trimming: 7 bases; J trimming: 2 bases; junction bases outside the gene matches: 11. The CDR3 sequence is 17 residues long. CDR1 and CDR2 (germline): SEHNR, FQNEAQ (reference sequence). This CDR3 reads CASNTYLGGTGANVLTF. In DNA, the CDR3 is TGTGCCAGCAACACCTACTTGGGAGGGACTGGGGCCAACGTCCTGACTTTC.

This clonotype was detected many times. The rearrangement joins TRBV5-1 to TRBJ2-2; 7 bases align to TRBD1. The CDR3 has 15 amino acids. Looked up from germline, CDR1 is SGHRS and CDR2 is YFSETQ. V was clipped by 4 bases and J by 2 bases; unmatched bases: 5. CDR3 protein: CASSKGTVNTGELFF. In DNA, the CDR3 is TGCGCCAGCAGCAAGGGGACAGTAAACACCGGGGAGCTGTTTTTT.

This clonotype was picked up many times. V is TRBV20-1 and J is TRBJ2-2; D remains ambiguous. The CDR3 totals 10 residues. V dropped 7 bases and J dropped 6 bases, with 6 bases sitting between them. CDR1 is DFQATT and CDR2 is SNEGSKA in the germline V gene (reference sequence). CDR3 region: CSGPSGELFF. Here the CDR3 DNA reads TGCAGTGGACCGTCCGGGGAGCTGTTTTTT.